The 23 T cell receptor beta chains below all came from one sample that was sequenced in a study of blood T cell repertoires in COVID-19. Here immunoSEQ multiplex PCR was the method, and the copy in TCRdb shows in-frame clones only, minus some. The repertoire holds about 50,000 clones, with approximately 90% as singletons. The sample taken for sequencing was peripheral blood. Source of these receptors: a man aged 70 or older with acute or convalescent COVID-19.

This chain uses TRBV18 with TRBJ2-7; 8 bases line up with TRBD2. Germline V gene data show CDR1 as KGHSH and CDR2 as LQKENI. CDR3 length: 14 amino acids. The J segment lost 5 bases and the V segment lost 0 bases, leaving 3 bases of the junction unmatched. CDR3 region: CASSPPPGGNEQYF. The DNA for the CDR3 is TGTGCCAGCTCACCACCACCGGGGGGGAACGAGCAGTACTTC.

The gene calls are TRBV7-3 and TRBJ2-3, with 9 bases that match TRBD2. Germline CDR1 is SGHTA and CDR2 is FQGTGA. Unmatched junction bases numbered 1, after V lost 2 bases and J lost 4 bases. The CDR3 runs 14 residues. CDR3 amino acids: CASSLGGGADTQYF. The CDR3, as DNA: TGTGCCAGCAGCTTAGGCGGGGGGGCAGATACGCAGTATTTT.

V and J are TRBV19 and TRBJ1-5; 11 bases fit TRBD1. Unmatched junction bases numbered 1, after V lost 1 base and J lost 2 bases. Germline V lookup: CDR1 LNHDA, CDR2 SQIVND (reference sequence). CDR3 length: 16 residues. The CDR3 DNA sequence: TGTGCCAGTAGTATAGGGACAGGGGGCGGCAATCAGCCCCAGCATTTT. The encoded protein is CASSIGTGGGNQPQHF.

The chain couples TRBV5-4 to TRBJ1-2, with D unresolved. Per germline, CDR1 SGHNT and CDR2 YYREEE (reference sequence). Deletions cut 5 bases from V and 7 bases from J, with 12 bases between. This CDR3 spans 12 amino acids. The CDR3 is CASSLVLSGYTF. CDR3 nucleotides: TGTGCCAGCAGTTTAGTTTTGTCTGGCTACACCTTC.

J is TRBJ2-7 and V is TRBV2, with 7 bases identical to TRBD1. J lost 0 bases, V lost 8 bases, and 7 bases had no gene match. The CDR3 loop spans 14 amino acids. In germline, CDR1 is SNHLY, CDR2 FYNNEI. CDR3 in amino acids: CASLDRESSYEQYV. The CDR3 DNA follows: TGTGCCAGCTTAGACAGGGAAAGCTCCTACGAGCAGTACGTC.

This chain joins TRBV9 and TRBJ2-5, with 9 bases aligning to TRBD1. Trimming took 3 bases from V and 3 from J; bases not matched to a gene: 6. Germline loops: CDR1 SGDLS, CDR2 YYNGEE. This CDR3 region has 15 residues. The CDR3 reads CASSAPGQGEETQYF. The CDR3 nucleotides read TGTGCCAGCAGCGCTCCGGGACAGGGAGAAGAGACCCAGTACTTC.

This clone was seen just once. This chain joins TRBV20-1 and TRBJ1-2; D is possibly TRBD1 (5 bases). The CDR3 is 11 amino acids. Germline CDR1 is DFQATT and CDR2 is SNEGSKA (reference sequence). The CDR3: CSGGKNYGYTF. In DNA form, the CDR3 reads TGCAGCGGGGGGAAGAACTATGGCTACACCTTC.

This chain uses TRBV15 with TRBJ2-2, with TRBD1 matching 7 bases. The CDR3 has 14 residues. The J segment lost 7 bases and the V segment lost 8 bases, leaving 10 bases of the junction unmatched. In germline, CDR1 is LNHNV, CDR2 YYDKDF (reference sequence). DNA for the CDR3: TGTGCCACCCAGGACAGGAATTTTGGCGGGGAGCTGTTTTTT. Protein: CATQDRNFGGELFF.

The rearrangement joins TRBV6-2 or TRBV6-3 to TRBJ2-1; TRBD2 matches at 12 bases. The CDR3 sequence is 15 residues long. The ends lost 2 bases at V and 8 bases at J; junction bases unmatched: 4. Germline V gene data show CDR1 as MNHEY and CDR2 as SVGEGT. The DNA for the CDR3 is TGTGCCAGCAGTTACCGGACTAGCGGGACTTATGAGCAGTTCTTC. This gives the protein CASSYRTSGTYEQFF.

The V call is TRBV19, the J call TRBJ1-6; unclear D gene. V lost 0 bases and J lost 0, with 9 bases in between. This CDR3 is 17 amino acids long. The germline V gene encodes CDR1 LNHDA and CDR2 SQIVND (reference sequence). The CDR3: CASSIEEDRSYNSPLHF. CDR3 coding DNA: TGTGCCAGTAGTATAGAAGAGGATCGCTCCTATAATTCACCCCTCCACTTT.

The CDR3 spells CASSPTSGDYNEQFF. The CDR3 DNA reads TGCGCCAGCAGCCCTACTAGCGGGGATTACAATGAGCAGTTCTTC. This chain links TRBV5-1 with TRBJ2-1; 10 nucleotides align to TRBD2. The CDR3 length is 15 residues. V trimming: 4 bases; J trimming: 4 bases; junction bases outside the gene matches: 5. CDR1 is SGHRS, CDR2 YFSETQ, per germline.

This chain uses TRBV5-4 with TRBJ1-1; 8 nucleotides line up with TRBD1. Trimming cost V 4 bases and J 5 bases; bases outside gene matches: 10. CDR1 and CDR2 from the germline V gene are SGHNT and YYREEE (reference sequence). The CDR3 has 15 residues. The CDR3 reads CASSTRQGSWTEAFF. CDR3 DNA sequence: TGTGCCAGCAGCACAAGACAGGGGAGTTGGACTGAAGCTTTCTTT.

The rearrangement uses TRBV19 and TRBJ1-1; tentative D call: TRBD1 (5 bases). The CDR3 totals 16 residues. Germline CDR1 LNHDA, CDR2 SQIVND (reference sequence). Trimming took 3 bases from V and 2 from J, leaving 16 bases between them. The CDR3 reads CASSMGLGRLNTEAFF. The CDR3 nucleotides read TGTGCCAGTAGTATGGGACTCGGCCGCCTAAACACTGAAGCTTTCTTT.

The rearrangement links TRBV7-2 to TRBJ1-1; perhaps TRBD1 as D (5 bases). The V gene's germline CDR1 is SGHTA and CDR2 FQGNSA. V shed 4 bases and J shed 4 bases, with 10 bases lying between them. The CDR3 totals 13 residues. The CDR3 coding sequence is TGTGCCAGCAGCTATACAGGCGCCACTGAAGCTTTCTTT. Amino acid sequence: CASSYTGATEAFF.

The chain uses TRBV7-9 and TRBJ2-1; D may be TRBD2 (6 bases). V was cut by 2 bases and J by 15 bases, with 23 bases left in between. Germline assignment: CDR1 SEHNR and CDR2 FQNEAQ (reference sequence). The CDR3 covers 15 residues. The CDR3 sequence: CASSLRASETEDRFF. CDR3 sequence (DNA): TGTGCCAGCAGCTTAAGGGCTAGCGAGACGGAGGATCGGTTCTTC.

This chain joins TRBV27 and TRBJ1-3; maybe TRBD1 (6 bases). V was cut by 5 bases and J by 3 bases, with 20 bases left in between. From germline, CDR1 is MNHEY and CDR2 SMNVEV (reference sequence). CDR3 size: 17 residues. This CDR3 is CASSLTHRAESGNTIYF. CDR3 nucleotides: TGTGCCAGCAGTCTAACTCACAGGGCCGAGAGTGGAAACACCATATATTTT.

The DNA of the CDR3 is TGTGCCAGCACCGGGACAGCCATTGAAGCTTTCTTT. Protein sequence: CASTGTAIEAFF. The chain uses TRBV18 and TRBJ1-1; 7 bases align to TRBD1. The CDR3 contains 12 residues. With 8 bases clipped from V and 7 bases from J, the junction kept 7 bases outside the gene matches. Germline lookup yields CDR1 KGHSH and CDR2 LQKENI.

This rearrangement joins TRBV7-9 to TRBJ2-1; 14 bases line up with TRBD2. The CDR3 is made up of 18 amino acids. CDR1 and CDR2 from the germline V gene are SEHNR and FQNEAQ (reference sequence). With 5 bases clipped from V and 5 bases from J, the junction kept 11 bases outside the gene matches. CDR3 loop: CASSLIPGTSGGNNEQFF. CDR3 sequence (DNA): TGTGCCAGCAGCCTGATTCCCGGGACTAGCGGGGGTAACAATGAGCAGTTCTTC.

This sequence joins TRBV9 and TRBJ2-7, with TRBD2 identical over 7 bases. The CDR3 runs 15 residues. Trimming cost V 3 bases and J 7 bases; bases outside gene matches: 13. The V gene's germline CDR1 is SGDLS and CDR2 YYNGEE. CDR3 nucleotides: TGTGCCAGCAGCGCGTCAACGGGACTACCTCTGGAGCAGTACTTC. It encodes CASSASTGLPLEQYF.

The chain is built from TRBV6-4 and TRBJ1-5; 9 bases line up with TRBD1. V trimming: 0 bases; J trimming: 5 bases; junction bases outside the gene matches: 2. Germline V gene sequence: CDR1 MRHNA, CDR2 SNTAGT. This CDR3 is built from 15 residues. CDR3 bases: TGTGCCAGCAGTGACTCGAACAGGGGGCATCAGCCCCAGCATTTT. This codes for CASSDSNRGHQPQHF.

The CDR3 loop is CASSSRVLGYTF. CDR3 coding DNA: TGTGCCAGCAGCTCCAGGGTATTGGGCTACACCTTC. The chain links TRBV5-4 to TRBJ1-2, with TRBD1 as a possible D gene (5 bases). The germline V and J ends were trimmed by 3 bases and 8 bases, with 11 bases remaining between them. The CDR3 is 12 residues long. The germline CDR1 and CDR2 sequences are SGHNT and YYREEE (reference sequence). The full variable domain, completed using reference TRBV5-4 and TRBJ1-2, is ETGVTQSPTHLIKTRGQQVTLRCSSQSGHNTVSWYQQALGQGPQFIFQYYREEENGRGNFPPRFSGLQFPNYSSELNVNALELDDSALYLCASSSRVLGYTFGSGTRLTVV.

The genes are TRBV21-1 and TRBJ2-7; the D call in the table, TRBD1, was not verified against the DNA. TRBV21-1 is flagged as a pseudogene. The CDR3 totals 16 residues. The CDR3 coding sequence is TGTGCCAGCAGCAAGCCGCCAAAGGACAGGGGACACGAGCAGTACTTC. Translated, it gives CASSKPPKDRGHEQYF.

V usage is TRBV6-5 and J usage is TRBJ1-4; TRBD1 might be the D (5 bases). Germline V gene lookup returns CDR1 MNHEY and CDR2 SVGAGI. The CDR3 contains 11 residues. V lost 9 bases and J 7 bases, leaving 9 bases between the germline ends. The CDR3 nucleotides read TGTGCCAGTGGGAGGGGTGAAAAACTGTTTTTT. Encoded protein: CASGRGEKLFF.